This section outlines one T cell receptor (beta chain) sequence together with its context. Its cognate antigen is unknown. The data were obtained in a study of Ad26.COV2.S vaccination and SARS-CoV-2 variants. Study-wide results and caveats: Post-vaccination spike-specific CD8+ and CD4+ T cell responses reportedly had substantial breadth. The TCR-based breadth and depth measures might underestimate overall T cell responses.

Repertoires were generated with immunoSEQ multiplex PCR, while TCRdb's copy carries only in-frame clones and drops some. The sample contains 350,000 to 450,000 clones, 92% of which appear only once. The CDR3 is 13 amino acids. V lost 3 bases to trimming and J lost 7 bases, with 12 bases between them. Germline CDR1 is SGHTA and CDR2 is FQGNSA. The sample consisted of peripheral blood, taken after recovery from COVID-19. The rearrangement uses TRBV7-2 and TRBJ1-2; the D gene is possibly TRBD1 (6 bases). The source is a human donor who had recovered from COVID-19. The DNA of the CDR3 is TGTGCCAGCAGCTTGGGGGGGGGCCGTGGCTACACCTTC. It translates to CASSLGGGRGYTF.